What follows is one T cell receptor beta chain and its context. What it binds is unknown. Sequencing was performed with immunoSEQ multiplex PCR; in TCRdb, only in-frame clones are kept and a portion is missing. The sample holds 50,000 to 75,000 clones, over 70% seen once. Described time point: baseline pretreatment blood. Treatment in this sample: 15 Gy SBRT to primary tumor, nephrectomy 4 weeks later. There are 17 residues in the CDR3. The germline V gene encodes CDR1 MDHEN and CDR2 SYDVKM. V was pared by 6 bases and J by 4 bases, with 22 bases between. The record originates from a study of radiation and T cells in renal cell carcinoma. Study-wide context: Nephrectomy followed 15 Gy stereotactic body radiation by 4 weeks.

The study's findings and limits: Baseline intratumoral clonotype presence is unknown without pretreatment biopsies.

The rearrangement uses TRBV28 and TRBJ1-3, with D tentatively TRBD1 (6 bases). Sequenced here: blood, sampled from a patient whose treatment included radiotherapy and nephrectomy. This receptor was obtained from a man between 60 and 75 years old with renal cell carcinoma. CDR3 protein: CASRMATTQGRGNTIYF. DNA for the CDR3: TGTGCCAGCAGAATGGCAACTACCCAGGGGCGCGGAAACACCATATATTTT.